Listed here are 18 T cell receptor beta chains from one sample, sequenced in a study of regulatory T cells in long-lasting Graves disease. Documented time point: newly diagnosed GD, antithyroid drugs for less than 3 months. From PBMCs, RNA was extracted and then used to make the TCR library. Assembly of TCR beta libraries relied on iRepertoire HTBI primers together with Arm-PCR of CDR3 regions. TCRdb re-called the multiplex PCR reads with MiXCR, one entry per CDR3 protein. Seen here are some 460,000 distinct CDR3 sequences, under 20% observed once, and the top ten hold 10% to 15%. The same specimen was also included in a second study, on T cells in Graves' hyperthyroidism and ophthalmopathy.

This material consisted of peripheral blood mononuclear cells (PBMCs), taken at new diagnosis, from a patient treated with antithyroid drugs. All receptors come from a middle-aged man with Graves disease.

The chain recombines TRBV28 with TRBJ1-2; D may be TRBD1 (6 bases). Trimming stripped 8 bases from V and 8 bases from J, with 24 bases between. Per the germline V gene, CDR1 is MDHEN and CDR2 is SYDVKM. The CDR3 is 15 residues long. CDR3 amino acids: CASWGENTGGRGYTF. CDR3 coding DNA: TGTGCCAGCTGGGGGGAGAACACCGGGGGCAGGGGCTACACCTTC.

This clonotype was counted ten times or more. J is TRBJ2-7 and V is TRBV6-1; 7 nucleotides line up with TRBD2. CDR3 length: 14 residues. Trimming removed 6 bases from V and 6 bases from J; junction bases left unmatched: 11. CDR1 and CDR2 from the germline V gene are MNHNS and SASEGT. CDR3 in DNA: TGTGCCAGCAGGACCGCTAGCGGTAGTTCCGAGCAGTACTTC. It codes for CASRTASGSSEQYF.

This clonotype was counted many times. J is TRBJ2-5 and V is TRBV30; D call uncertain. The CDR3 length is 13 residues. V was trimmed by 0 bases and J by 4 bases, leaving 9 bases between them. Looked up from germline, CDR1 is GTSNPN and CDR2 is SVGIG (reference sequence). CDR3 in amino acids: CAWSVAGPETQYF. CDR3 DNA sequence: TGTGCCTGGAGTGTGGCAGGCCCAGAGACCCAGTACTTC.

This clonotype has only a few counts. The rearrangement uses TRBV20-1 and TRBJ1-2; 11 nucleotides line up with TRBD1. The CDR3 sequence is 14 residues long. CDR1 and CDR2 from the germline V gene are DFQATT and SNEGSKA (reference sequence). V lost 4 bases and J lost 6; bases outside the gene matches: 7. CDR3 sequence (DNA): TGCAGTGCTAAGGACAGGGGGCGATTGGATGGCTACACCTTC. Translated, it gives CSAKDRGRLDGYTF.

This clonotype was recorded at least ten times. V and J are TRBV7-2 and TRBJ2-7, with 9 positions matching TRBD1. V lost 2 bases and J lost 0; bases outside the gene matches: 11. This CDR3 is built from 18 residues. CDR1 SGHTA and CDR2 FQGNSA come from the germline V gene. The CDR3 region has the DNA TGTGCCAGCAGCTTACAACCCCCGGGACAGGGTTCCTCCTACGAGCAGTACTTC. Protein: CASSLQPPGQGSSYEQYF.

This clonotype was counted at least ten times. CDR3 region: CSAKLRWRTEAFF. In nucleotides, the CDR3 is TGCAGTGCTAAGCTCAGGTGGAGGACTGAAGCTTTCTTT. This rearrangement joins TRBV20-1 to TRBJ1-1; unclear D gene. Germline CDR1 and CDR2: DFQATT and SNEGSKA (reference sequence). V lost 4 bases, J lost 5 bases, and 14 bases lay in between. This CDR3 contains 13 residues.

At least ten counts were recorded for this clonotype. Its ends do not fully match the called genes, so a read error is possible. CDR3 loop: CASSLRGYEQFF. The CDR3 region has the DNA TGTGCCAGCAGCTTGAGGGGTTATGAGCAGTTCTTC. This rearrangement joins TRBV5-1 to TRBJ2-1; D may match TRBD1 or TRBD2 (5 bases each). The CDR3 is made up of 12 amino acids. Germline CDR1 reads SGHRS; CDR2 reads YFSETQ. Full variable domain (remainder filled in from reference TRBV5-1 and TRBJ2-1): KAGVTQTPRYLIKTRGQQVTLSCSPISGHRSVSWYQQTPGQGLQFLFEYFSETQRNKGNFPGRFSGRQFSNSRSEMNVSTLELGDSALYLCASSLRGYEQFFGPGTRLTVL.

This clonotype was detected only a few times. The chain is built from TRBV6-1 and TRBJ2-1; 7 bases line up with TRBD1. V dropped 11 bases and J dropped 7; count of bases not matched to a gene: 11. The germline CDR1 and CDR2 sequences are MNHNS and SASEGT. The CDR3 totals 13 residues. The CDR3 sequence is CASQRTGGNEQFF. DNA for the CDR3: TGTGCCTCTCAAAGGACAGGTGGGAATGAGCAGTTCTTC.

This clonotype has a count of ten or more. J is TRBJ2-7 and V is TRBV6-9; 8 positions match TRBD2. Germline CDR1 MNHGY, CDR2 SVAAGI. The CDR3 is 16 amino acids. V lost 3 bases, J lost 3 bases, and 10 bases stayed unmatched. Written as DNA, the CDR3 is TGTGCCAGCAGTTACCGAAGCGGGAGCGGGCTCTACGAGCAGTACTTC. Protein sequence: CASSYRSGSGLYEQYF.

This clonotype showed up many times. The chain employs TRBV20-1 and TRBJ2-1, with 14 positions matching TRBD2. Trimming took 6 bases from V and 10 from J; bases not matched to a gene: 8. Germline assignment: CDR1 DFQATT and CDR2 SNEGSKA (reference sequence). This CDR3 spans 14 amino acids. The CDR3 protein is CSAAGTSGRGEQFF. The CDR3 DNA sequence: TGCAGTGCCGCCGGGACTAGCGGGAGAGGGGAGCAGTTCTTC.

This clonotype was detected ten times or more. The rearrangement links TRBV3-1 to TRBJ1-1; D not resolved. Trimming took 0 bases from V and 10 from J, leaving 24 bases between them. Per germline, CDR1 LGHDT and CDR2 YNNKEL (reference sequence). The CDR3 extends over 17 amino acids. CDR3 DNA: TGTGCCAGCAGCCAAGATATCGGACCCTACGAAGGGAAAGGAGCTTTCTTT. Protein: CASSQDIGPYEGKGAFF. Filled out from reference TRBV3-1 and TRBJ1-1, the complete variable domain reads DTAVSQTPKYLVTQMGNDKSIKCEQNLGHDTMYWYKQDSKKFLKIMFSYNNKELIINETVPNRFSPKSPDKAHLNLHINSLELGDSAVYFCASSQDIGPYEGKGAFFGQGTRLTVV.

The gene calls are TRBV18 and TRBJ2-2, with TRBD2 identical over 7 bases. Germline values: CDR1 KGHSH, CDR2 LQKENI. The CDR3 runs to 18 residues. V shed 1 base and J 0 bases; nucleotides not matched to a gene: 8. CDR3 DNA sequence: TGTGCCAGCTCACCACTCGGGGAGGGCAGGGCGAACACCGGGGAGCTGTTTTTT. Translation: CASSPLGEGRANTGELFF.

This clonotype was observed at least ten times. This chain connects TRBV11-2 to TRBJ2-7; D not certain. Germline values: CDR1 SGHAT, CDR2 FQNNGV. This CDR3 is 13 amino acids long. V lost 1 base to trimming and J lost 4 bases, with 8 bases between them. CDR3 sequence (DNA): TGTGCCAGCAGCTTAGGGGTAGTTTACGAGCAGTACTTC. Translating gives CASSLGVVYEQYF.

In its sample, this clonotype was seen many times. The chain is built from TRBV28 and TRBJ2-7; tentatively, D is TRBD2 (5 bases). V was clipped by 3 bases and J by 3 bases, with 15 bases between them. The germline V gene encodes CDR1 MDHEN and CDR2 SYDVKM. The CDR3 loop spans 15 amino acids. The CDR3 region is CASSLKSGRVYEQYF. The CDR3 nucleotides read TGTGCCAGCAGTTTGAAATCGGGGAGAGTCTACGAGCAGTACTTC.

This clonotype came up many times. This chain joins TRBV2 and TRBJ2-2, with 8 bases identical to TRBD1. The length of the CDR3 is 14 residues. Germline trimming cut 6 bases from V and 6 bases from J; bases unmatched to any gene: 6. Germline V lookup: CDR1 SNHLY, CDR2 FYNNEI. The CDR3 DNA follows: TGTGCCAGCAGCGGACAGGGTGACGCCGGGGAGCTGTTTTTT. Translated: CASSGQGDAGELFF.

This clonotype was recorded at least ten times. This CDR3 is CASSFLSGNTEAFF. The CDR3, as DNA: TGTGCCAGCAGTTTTCTGTCGGGAAACACTGAAGCTTTCTTT. This chain joins TRBV28 and TRBJ1-1; no reliable D call. CDR1 is MDHEN and CDR2 is SYDVKM in the germline V gene. V was clipped by 3 bases and J by 2 bases, with 10 bases between them. CDR3 length: 14 residues. Filled out from reference TRBV28 and TRBJ1-1, the complete variable domain reads DVKVTQSSRYLVKRTGEKVFLECVQDMDHENMFWYRQDPGLGLRLIYFSYDVKMKEKGDIPEGYSVSREKKERFSLILESASTNQTSMYLCASSFLSGNTEAFFGQGTRLTVV.

There are many counts of this clonotype. The chain has TRBV29-1 and TRBJ2-7; D ambiguous. V was clipped by 4 bases and J by 1 base, with 8 bases between them. CDR3 length: 12 amino acids. Per the germline V gene, CDR1 is SQVTM and CDR2 is ANQGSEA. This chain's CDR3 is CSVGPASYEQYF. The CDR3, as DNA: TGCAGCGTTGGGCCGGCGTCCTACGAGCAGTACTTC.

This clonotype was counted at least ten times. The chain uses TRBV7-2 and TRBJ1-1; D is ambiguous. Deletions cut 4 bases from V and 4 bases from J, with 7 bases between. The CDR3 loop spans 12 amino acids. The germline gives CDR1 SGHTA, CDR2 FQGNSA. The CDR3 loop is CASSSLITEAFF. The CDR3 DNA reads as TGTGCCAGCAGCTCCTTGATCACTGAAGCTTTCTTT.